This entry features one T cell receptor (beta chain) sequence. Its antigen is unknown. These data originate in a study of T cell responses to AZD1222 COVID-19 vaccine. Sequencing used immunoSEQ multiplex PCR; TCRdb keeps in-frame clones, though not all of them. The data show under 150,000 clones, approximately 83% seen once. Overall study findings and caveats: Nearly half of spike-specific TCRs reportedly target variant regions that are unmutated in the B.1.351 and B.1.1.7 variants. The peak T cell response came first, and repertoires were sampled only after it. At study baseline, merely five or six AZD1222 recipients were seropositive.

Germline V gives CDR1 MNHNY, CDR2 SVGAGI (reference sequence). The junction had 22 bases not matched to a gene; V was cut back by 6 bases and J by 0 bases. The CDR3 loop spans 21 amino acids. The chain combines TRBV6-6 with TRBJ1-5, with 8 bases that match TRBD1. This material consisted of peripheral blood, taken on day 0 of AZD1222 vaccination. This receptor was identified in an adult in good health. CDR3 loop: CASSALLTDRGRIGSNQPQHF. The CDR3 DNA follows: TGTGCCAGCAGCGCCCTTCTTACCGACAGGGGAAGGATTGGTAGCAATCAGCCCCAGCATTTT.